This TCR beta chain derives from a study of response to subunit inactivated influenza vaccine (dated by TCRdb to 2017 to 2018). With regard to the full study: Deep quantitative profiling of the T cell receptor repertoire was used in the study to follow responses to a trivalent subunit inactivated influenza vaccine.

Overall study results and their limits: The authors suggested that each seasonal influenza vaccination may recruit only a limited number of new T cells.

CDR1 and CDR2 are drawn from the germline V gene (reference sequence): SGHKS, YYEKEE. From its cysteine to its phenylalanine, the CDR3 spans 13 amino acids. This entry keeps only the CDR3 DNA: 39 bases, framed from base 1. Trimming costs V 4 bases and J 4 bases, and their ends lie 9 bases apart. This clonotype occurred many times. Its antigen remains unidentified. Base qualities are missing; no much larger clone stands one base away. Library generation was performed with RT-PCR. The data were produced on an Illumina HiSeq 2500. TCRdb reprocessing: public reads trimmed at Q25 with fastp, clones called with MiXCR, in-frame beta chains kept. All rows with the same CDR3 protein become a single entry with the most common DNA and genes. Within this sample are more than 700,000 distinct CDR3 sequences, with about 20% of them counted one time only. In total, the top ten clones hold roughly 10% of the sample.

The clonotype originates from a man aged 50 to 59 who received an inactivated influenza vaccine. Donor details come from another sample of the same person, matched by shared clones. The input for sequencing was PBMCs from blood, taken around 5 days after vaccination. The chain was built from TRBV5-5 and TRBJ2-1, with the D segment identity uncertain. Read as DNA, the sequence is TGTGCCAGCAGCCCCACAGCATACAATGAGCAGTTCTTC. Its amino acids are CASSPTAYNEQFF.